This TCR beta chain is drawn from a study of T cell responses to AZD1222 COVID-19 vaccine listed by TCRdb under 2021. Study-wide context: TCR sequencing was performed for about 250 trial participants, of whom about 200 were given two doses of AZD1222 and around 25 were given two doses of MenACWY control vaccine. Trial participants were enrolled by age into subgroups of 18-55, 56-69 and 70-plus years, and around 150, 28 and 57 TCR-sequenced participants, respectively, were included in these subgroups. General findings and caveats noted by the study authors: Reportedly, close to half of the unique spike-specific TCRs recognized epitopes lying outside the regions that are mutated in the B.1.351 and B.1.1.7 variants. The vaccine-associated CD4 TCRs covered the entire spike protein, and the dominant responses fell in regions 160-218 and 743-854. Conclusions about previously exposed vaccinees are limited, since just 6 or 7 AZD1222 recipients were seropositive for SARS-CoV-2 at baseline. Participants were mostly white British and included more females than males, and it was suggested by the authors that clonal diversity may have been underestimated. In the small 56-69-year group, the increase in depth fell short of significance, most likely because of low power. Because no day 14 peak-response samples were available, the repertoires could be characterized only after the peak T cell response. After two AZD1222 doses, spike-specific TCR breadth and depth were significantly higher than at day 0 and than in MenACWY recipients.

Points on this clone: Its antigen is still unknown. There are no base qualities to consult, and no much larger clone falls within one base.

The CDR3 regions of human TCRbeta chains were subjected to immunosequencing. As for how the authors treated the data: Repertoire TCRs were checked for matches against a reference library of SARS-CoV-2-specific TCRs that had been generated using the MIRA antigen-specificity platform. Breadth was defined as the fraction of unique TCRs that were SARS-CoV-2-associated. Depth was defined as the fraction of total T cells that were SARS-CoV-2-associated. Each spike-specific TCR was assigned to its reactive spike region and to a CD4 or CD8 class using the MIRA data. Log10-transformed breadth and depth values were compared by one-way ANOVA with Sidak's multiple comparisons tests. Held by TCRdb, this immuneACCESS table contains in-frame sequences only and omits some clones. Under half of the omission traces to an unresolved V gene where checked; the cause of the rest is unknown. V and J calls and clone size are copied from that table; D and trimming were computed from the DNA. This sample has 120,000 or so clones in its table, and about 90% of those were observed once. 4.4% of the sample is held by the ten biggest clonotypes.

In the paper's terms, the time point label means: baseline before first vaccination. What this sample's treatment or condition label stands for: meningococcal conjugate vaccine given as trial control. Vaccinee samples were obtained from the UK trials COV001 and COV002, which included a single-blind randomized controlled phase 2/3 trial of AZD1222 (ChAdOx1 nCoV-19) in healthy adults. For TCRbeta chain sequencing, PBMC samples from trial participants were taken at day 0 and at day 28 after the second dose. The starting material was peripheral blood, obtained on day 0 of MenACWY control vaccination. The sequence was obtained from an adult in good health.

The bases read TGTGCCAGCAGCCCAGGGGGGGTCAAAAACATTCAGTACTTC. Its protein reads: CASSPGGVKNIQYF. This chain joins TRBV28 to TRBJ2-4; the D region may be TRBD1 or TRBD2, each matching 7 bases equally. The germline V gene yields MDHEN for CDR1 and SYDVKM for CDR2. A distance of 12 bases separates the germline ends of V and J, which lose 6 bases and 3 bases respectively. Including the terminal cysteine and phenylalanine, the CDR3 comprises 14 residues. The entry retains the CDR3 DNA only, 42 bases that are in frame from base 1.